This is a list of T cell receptor beta chains from one sample in a study of OX40 agonist ivuxolimab in advanced cancers. The table came from immunoSEQ multiplex PCR; TCRdb's copy has only in-frame clones and leaves some out. The sample lists around 100,000 clones, around nine tenths occurring once. The material sequenced was CD4+ or CD8+ T cells sorted from blood, taken in a trial of the OX40 agonist ivuxolimab. Source of these receptors: an adult with an advanced solid tumor such as melanoma, head and neck, liver or kidney cancer. CDR3s include the opening cysteine and the closing phenylalanine or tryptophan. The D gene is left open where the match is weak. Only some rows state a clone size, as once, few, many or a class for expanded clones.

V gene	J gene	D gene	clone size	CDR3 DNA	CDR3 protein
TRBV11-2	TRBJ1-4	-	-	TGTGCCAGCAGCTCCCTTAGGGGAACAACTAATGAAAAACTGTTTTTT	CASSSLRGTTNEKLFF
TRBV15	TRBJ2-1	TRBD2	-	TGTGCCACCAGCAGAGTGGCTAGCGGGAGTAATGAGCAGTTCTTC	CATSRVASGSNEQFF
TRBV5-6	TRBJ1-6	TRBD1	-	TGTGCCAGCAGCTACGCCGGGACAGTAAGCTCCTATAATTCACCCCTCCACTTT	CASSYAGTVSSYNSPLHF
TRBV6-1	TRBJ2-1	TRBD1	-	TGTGCCAGCAAAGTTGGTGGGACAGGATTCAATGAGCAGTTCTTC	CASKVGGTGFNEQFF
TRBV21-1	TRBJ2-3	-	-	TGTGCCAGCAGCGGGGGGGACAGGGATAAAGATACGCAGTATTTT	CASSGGDRDKDTQYF
TRBV29-1	TRBJ1-2	-	once	TGCAGCGCCCCGGACGTCAGGGATGGCTACACCTTC	CSAPDVRDGYTF
TRBV6-1	TRBJ1-5	-	-	TGTGCCAGCAGGGCTCGAGGGGGGGACAATCAGCCCCAGCATTTT	CASRARGGDNQPQHF
TRBV14	TRBJ1-4	-	-	TGTGCCAGCAGCCCGCTGAAGCGGGGGGGGAATGAAAAACTGTTTTTT	CASSPLKRGGNEKLFF
TRBV30	TRBJ1-1	-	-	TGTGCCTGGACTCAGAGGAACACTGAAGCTTTCTTT	CAWTQRNTEAFF
TRBV2	TRBJ2-3	-	-	TGTGCCAGCAGTGAACTTCCGTATACGCAGTATTTT	CASSELPYTQYF
TRBV30	TRBJ1-2	-	-	TGTGCCTGGAGTGATGGGGTAGCTAACTATGGCTACACCTTC	CAWSDGVANYGYTF
TRBV5-1	TRBJ2-1	-	-	TGCGCCAGCAGCTTGGGGTCCGACAGATACAATGAGCAGTTCTTC	CASSLGSDRYNEQFF
TRBV27	TRBJ2-5	-	-	TGTGCCAGCAGTTTGGAGGCGGGGAGGCAGACCCAGTACTTC	CASSLEAGRQTQYF
TRBV28	TRBJ1-2	-	-	TGTGCCAGCAGTTACCATTTGGACAGCAACTATGGCTACACCTTC	CASSYHLDSNYGYTF
TRBV19	TRBJ1-2	-	once	TGTGCCAGTAGTTCGACCTCCAGGGGCCTCAACACCTTC	CASSSTSRGLNTF
TRBV30	TRBJ1-1	TRBD1	-	TGTGCCTGGAGTGTACTCAGGGGGATGAACACTGAAGCTTTCTTT	CAWSVLRGMNTEAFF
TRBV9	TRBJ2-7	TRBD1	-	TGTGCCAGCAGCGTCGGGACAGGGAAATCCTACGAGCAGTACTTC	CASSVGTGKSYEQYF
TRBV2	TRBJ2-3	-	few	TGTGCCCCACAGGGGGTTAGCGGGGAGGCGCAAGATACGCAGTATTTT	CAPQGVSGEAQDTQYF
TRBV30	TRBJ2-1	TRBD2	-	TGTGCCTGGAGTGTCCCGGGACTAAGACTTCACAATGAGCAGTTCTTC	CAWSVPGLRLHNEQFF
TRBV2	TRBJ1-1	-	-	TGTGCCAGAGGCACGGTGAACACTGAAGCTTTCTTT	CARGTVNTEAFF
TRBV30	TRBJ2-5	-	-	TGTGCCTGGAAAGCCGCAGGAGTACAAGAGACCCAGTACTTC	CAWKAAGVQETQYF
TRBV7-9	TRBJ2-7	-	-	TGTGCCAGCAGCGAGCCACAACAGGGTTTGGGCTACGAGCAGTACTTC	CASSEPQQGLGYEQYF
TRBV5-1	TRBJ2-2	TRBD2	once	TGCGCCAGCAATCAGCGGGGGGCGAACACCGGGGAGCTGTTTTTT	CASNQRGANTGELFF
TRBV15	TRBJ1-5	-	-	TGTGCCACCAGCAGAGATGGGCCCCAGCATTTT	CATSRDGPQHF
TRBV5-1	TRBJ2-7	TRBD1	-	TGCGCCAGCAGGATGGGACAGAACTCCTACGAGCAGTACTTC	CASRMGQNSYEQYF
TRBV7-2	TRBJ2-1	TRBD1	-	TGTGCCAGCAGCTTAGAGGACAGGCCCTCCGCACAGTTCTTC	CASSLEDRPSAQFF
TRBV5-8	TRBJ2-5	-	-	TGTGCCAGCCCCTCATCCCGGGGGCTAGCGGCCGGGCTTCAAGAGACCCAGTACTTC	CASPSSRGLAAGLQETQYF
TRBV5-1	TRBJ1-4	-	-	TGCGCCAGCAGCCCGATAGGGAGTGAGTTAACTAATGAAAAACTGTTTTTT	CASSPIGSELTNEKLFF
TRBV18	TRBJ1-5	TRBD1	-	TGTGCCAGCTCACCGGTTCCGCCGGGACAGTCCAATCAGCCCCAGCATTTT	CASSPVPPGQSNQPQHF
TRBV11-2	TRBJ1-2	-	-	TGTGCCAGCAGCTCCGACTCCTACTATGGCTACACCTTC	CASSSDSYYGYTF
TRBV5-4	TRBJ2-7	TRBD2	-	TGTGCCAGCAGCTTTGGAAGCGGGGGTCCCTCCTACGAGCAGTACTTC	CASSFGSGGPSYEQYF
TRBV19	TRBJ1-1	-	-	TGTGCCAGTAGAGCCACTCCACAGGGAACTGAAGCTTTCTTT	CASRATPQGTEAFF
TRBV27	TRBJ2-2	-	-	TGTGCCAGCAGTTACGTCCCGTATAACGGGGAGCTGTTTTTT	CASSYVPYNGELFF
TRBV2	TRBJ1-5	-	-	TGTGCCAGCAGTCTAAAGACAGGAACGCATCAGCCCCAGCATTTT	CASSLKTGTHQPQHF
TRBV11-2	TRBJ1-3	-	-	TGTGCCAGCAACCCAATGGGGACGAAAGGAAACACCATATATTTT	CASNPMGTKGNTIYF